The sample holds a few counts of the clone carrying this T cell receptor (beta chain). This sample is drawn from a study of sequential checkpoint blockade in melanoma. Across the study: First-line arms were nivolumab then ipilimumab, or the reverse, randomized 1:1. Both treatment sequences were followed by maintenance nivolumab.

Sequencing used immunoSEQ multiplex PCR; TCRdb keeps in-frame clones, though not all of them. This sample carries over 15,000 clones, under 75% of them seen once, and the ten largest clones take 15% to 20%. Specified treatment: randomized to nivolumab then ipilimumab (arm A) or the reverse (arm B). PBMC sorting kept live CD3+CD8+ cells without CD19 or CD56. The sample in question was CD8+ T cells sorted from blood (inferred from file names), obtained from a patient given nivolumab and ipilimumab in sequence. The clonotype originates from a human donor with melanoma.

CDR3 in amino acids: CSVEEGTSGGADTQYF. CDR3 in DNA: TGCAGCGTTGAAGAAGGGACTAGCGGGGGGGCGGATACGCAGTATTTT. The chain is built from TRBV29-1 and TRBJ2-3; 16 bases map to TRBD2. The germline gives CDR1 SQVTM, CDR2 ANQGSEA. The CDR3 runs 16 residues. Germline trimming cut 0 bases from V and 6 bases from J; bases unmatched to any gene: 3.